These 26 T cell receptor beta chains originate from one sample sequenced in a study of blood T cell repertoires in COVID-19. Some clones are missing from TCRdb's copy, which holds only in-frame ones; the method was immunoSEQ multiplex PCR. The sample lists more than 200,000 clones; approximately 85% were seen once. Sequencing input: peripheral blood. Receptors were obtained from a human donor in a cohort sampled during active COVID-19.

The chain recombines TRBV4-3 with TRBJ2-5; 10 bases align to TRBD2. In germline, CDR1 is LGHNA, CDR2 YSLEER. CDR3 size: 15 residues. With 3 bases clipped from V and 2 bases from J, the junction kept 3 bases outside the gene matches. The CDR3 sequence is CASSQERGGQETQYF. The CDR3 nucleotides are TGCGCCAGCAGCCAGGAGCGGGGGGGGCAAGAGACCCAGTACTTC.

V gene TRBV18 combines with J gene TRBJ1-1; TRBD1 matches at 9 bases. V lost 3 bases to trimming and J lost 1 base; unmatched junction nucleotides: 6. From germline, CDR1 is KGHSH and CDR2 LQKENI. The CDR3 runs 16 residues. The DNA for the CDR3 is TGTGCCAGCTCACCCGGACAGGGGATGGCGAACACTGAAGCTTTCTTT. Its translation: CASSPGQGMANTEAFF.

This CDR3 reads CASSGGQGTGEQYF. CDR3 nucleotides: TGTGCCAGCAGCGGAGGACAGGGAACGGGGGAGCAGTACTTC. This rearrangement joins TRBV9 to TRBJ2-7; 8 bases fit TRBD1. The V and J ends lost 3 bases and 7 bases, in that order; junction bases with no gene match: 9. CDR1 and CDR2 from the germline V gene are SGDLS and YYNGEE. The CDR3 consists of 14 residues. The variable domain in full, with the rest retrieved from reference TRBV9 and TRBJ2-7, is DSGVTQTPKHLITATGQRVTLRCSPRSGDLSVYWYQQSLDQGLQFLIQYYNGEERAKGNILERFSAQQFPDLHSELNLSSLELGDSALYFCASSGGQGTGEQYFGPGTRLTVT.

The J gene is TRBJ1-2, the V gene TRBV6-8; D perhaps matches TRBD1 (5 bases). The CDR3 consists of 17 residues. Trimming pared 7 bases from V and 3 bases from J, leaving 24 bases between. Germline CDR1 MNHGY, CDR2 SAAAGT. The CDR3 loop is CASNNPRVWGGDYGYTF. The CDR3 nucleotides read TGTGCCAGCAATAATCCAAGGGTCTGGGGGGGAGACTATGGCTACACCTTC.

V gene TRBV5-1 combines with J gene TRBJ2-1; a possible D gene is TRBD2 (6 bases). The CDR3 is made up of 15 amino acids. Germline lookup yields CDR1 SGHRS and CDR2 YFSETQ. The V end lost 0 bases, the J end lost 2 bases, and 9 bases lay between the germline ends. CDR3 DNA: TGCGCCAGCAGCTTGGAACTAGCCGCCTACAATGAGCAGTTCTTC. Protein product: CASSLELAAYNEQFF.

V and J are TRBV10-3 and TRBJ2-7; possible D gene TRBD1, 6 bases. Germline CDR1 is ENHRY and CDR2 is SYGVKD. The CDR3 runs to 14 residues. Trimming left V 8 bases short and J 5 bases short, with 19 bases between. The CDR3 DNA reads TGTGCCATCTCCCTGACAGGCCTAGACGACGAGCAGTACTTC. This sequence encodes CAISLTGLDDEQYF.

V is TRBV3-1 (or the pseudogene TRBV3-2) and J is TRBJ2-3, with 10 positions matching TRBD2. CDR1 LGHDT and CDR2 YNNKEL come from the germline V gene (reference sequence). The V segment lost 7 bases and the J segment 2 bases; nucleotides outside the gene matches: 6. This CDR3 has 15 amino acids. This CDR3 is CASTPTSGNTDTQYF. The CDR3 DNA reads as TGTGCCAGCACCCCCACTAGCGGGAACACAGATACGCAGTATTTT.

This rearrangement joins TRBV2 to TRBJ2-7; 7 nucleotides agree with TRBD1. The V and J ends lost 4 bases and 6 bases, in that order; junction bases with no gene match: 9. The CDR3 spans 14 residues. Germline V CDR1 and CDR2: SNHLY, FYNNEI. CDR3 nucleotide sequence: TGTGCCAGCAGTGTAGTCAGGGGGTCGAGCGAGCAGTACTTC. Translating gives CASSVVRGSSEQYF.

In this sample, this clone turned up once. J is TRBJ2-7 and V is TRBV6-5; D possibly corresponds to TRBD2 (5 bases). Germline loops: CDR1 MNHEY, CDR2 SVGAGI. Trimming cost V 8 bases and J 5 bases, with 16 bases left between them. The CDR3 contains 13 residues. The CDR3, as DNA: TGTGCCAGCCGAAAGGGAGCCTCGAACGAGCAGTACTTC. Encoded protein: CASRKGASNEQYF.

The CDR3 nucleotides are TGTGCCAGCAGTTACGTTCCCAACAGTAATGAAAAACTGTTTTTT. This translates into CASSYVPNSNEKLFF. This rearrangement joins TRBV6-5 to TRBJ1-4, with D uncertain. Germline CDR1 is MNHEY and CDR2 is SVGAGI. The CDR3 runs to 15 residues. Trimming removed 2 bases at V and 4 bases at J, with 11 bases between.

The V gene is TRBV5-4, the J gene TRBJ2-2; 10 positions match TRBD2. The CDR3 is 15 residues long. The J segment lost 6 bases and the V segment lost 2 bases, leaving 4 bases of the junction unmatched. Germline CDR1 SGHNT, CDR2 YYREEE (reference sequence). The CDR3 nucleotides are TGTGCCAGCAGCTTAAGCGGGAGGGAGGCCGGGGAGCTGTTTTTT. It translates to CASSLSGREAGELFF.

The rearrangement joins TRBV19 to TRBJ1-6; D remains unclear. The CDR3 totals 14 residues. Trimming removed 3 bases from V and 10 bases from J, with 13 bases in between. Per the germline V gene, CDR1 is LNHDA and CDR2 is SQIVND (reference sequence). The CDR3 nucleotides are TGTGCCAGTAGTATGGCACAGCTTTTCTCACCCCTCCACTTT. It translates to CASSMAQLFSPLHF. Using reference TRBV19 and TRBJ1-6 for the parts outside the CDR3, the full variable domain is DGGITQSPKYLFRKEGQNVTLSCEQNLNHDAMYWYRQDPGQGLRLIYYSQIVNDFQKGDIAEGYSVSREKKESFPLTVTSAQKNPTAFYLCASSMAQLFSPLHFGNGTRLTVT.

The J gene is TRBJ2-3, the V gene TRBV4-3; D perhaps matches TRBD2 (5 bases). This CDR3 has 16 amino acids. V was trimmed by 0 bases and J by 1 base, leaving 11 bases between them. CDR1 is LGHNA, CDR2 YSLEER, per germline. Written as DNA, the CDR3 is TGCGCCAGCAGCCAAGATAAGAGGGATGGCACAGATACGCAGTATTTT. This translates into CASSQDKRDGTDTQYF.

V and J are TRBV23-1 and TRBJ2-7, with 8 bases matching TRBD2. TRBV23-1 is reported as an ORF; its role is uncertain. Trimming took 5 bases from V and 2 from J; bases not matched to a gene: 11. CDR3 size: 16 residues. The CDR3: CASSVGEAGDAYEQYF. DNA for the CDR3: TGCGCCAGCAGTGTTGGTGAAGCGGGGGACGCCTACGAGCAGTACTTC.

The chain combines TRBV3-1 (or the pseudogene TRBV3-2) with TRBJ2-2; D remains unclear. CDR3 length: 14 residues. Between the trimmed V and J ends, which lost 1 base and 6 bases, there was a span of 9 bases. Germline V gives CDR1 LGHDT, CDR2 YNNKEL (reference sequence). The CDR3, as DNA: TGTGCCAGCAGCCAAGCGAGAGTTTCCGGGGAGCTGTTTTTT. Translating gives CASSQARVSGELFF.

The CDR3 DNA follows: TGTGCCAGCCGTTACAGGGGGCCGGCCGGGGAGCTGTTTTTT. It codes for CASRYRGPAGELFF. This chain links TRBV19 with TRBJ2-2; 9 bases fit TRBD1. J gave up 6 bases and V 9 bases, and 8 bases lay outside the gene matches. Germline V gives CDR1 LNHDA, CDR2 SQIVND (reference sequence). This CDR3 spans 14 amino acids.

DNA for the CDR3: TGCGCCAGCAGCTATCTACAGGGAGTCCCAGATACGCAGTATTTT. It translates to CASSYLQGVPDTQYF. The J gene is TRBJ2-3, the V gene TRBV4-3, with TRBD1 as a possible D gene (6 bases). CDR1 is LGHNA and CDR2 is YSLEER in the germline V gene. V was clipped by 5 bases and J by 4 bases, with 16 bases between them. There are 15 residues in the CDR3.

The rearrangement links TRBV10-3 to TRBJ2-1; 13 bases agree with TRBD2. The CDR3 contains 17 residues. Germline V gives CDR1 ENHRY, CDR2 SYGVKD. The J segment lost 0 bases and the V segment lost 4 bases, leaving 3 bases of the junction unmatched. In nucleotides, the CDR3 is TGTGCCATCAGTGGGACTAGCGGGAGAAACTCCTACAATGAGCAGTTCTTC. Encoded protein: CAISGTSGRNSYNEQFF.

The chain uses TRBV11-2 and TRBJ1-5; perhaps TRBD1 as D (5 bases). The V gene lost 4 bases and the J gene lost 2 bases, with 12 bases spanning the gap. CDR3 length: 15 residues. Germline-derived CDR1 and CDR2 are SGHAT and FQNNGV. For the CDR3, the DNA is TGTGCCAGCAGCTCCGCCATAGGGGGCAATCAGCCCCAGCATTTT. Translating gives CASSSAIGGNQPQHF.

The genes are TRBV18 and TRBJ1-3, with D maybe TRBD1 (5 bases). The germline V gene encodes CDR1 KGHSH and CDR2 LQKENI. V lost 0 bases and J 0 bases, leaving 6 bases between the germline ends. The CDR3 is made up of 15 amino acids. The CDR3 region has the DNA TGTGCCAGCTCACCACCGACAGACTCTGGAAACACCATATATTTT. Residues: CASSPPTDSGNTIYF. The full variable domain, rest sourced from reference TRBV18 and TRBJ1-3, is NAGVMQNPRHLVRRRGQEARLRCSPMKGHSHVYWYRQLPEEGLKFMVYLQKENIIDESGMPKERFSAEFPKEGPSILRIQQVVRGDSAAYFCASSPPTDSGNTIYFGEGSWLTVV.

V usage is TRBV19 and J usage is TRBJ1-5; D is undetermined. The CDR3 totals 12 residues. Per the germline V gene, CDR1 is LNHDA and CDR2 is SQIVND (reference sequence). The V and J ends lost 3 bases and 9 bases respectively, with 9 bases between them. As DNA, the CDR3 is TGTGCCAGTAGTATCCCCGGGTTGCCCCAGCATTTT. Residues: CASSIPGLPQHF.

The V and J genes are TRBV27 and TRBJ2-1, with D maybe TRBD1 (6 bases). Trimming pared 4 bases from V and 0 bases from J, leaving 16 bases between. The germline V gene has CDR1 MNHEY and CDR2 SMNVEV (reference sequence). CDR3 length: 17 amino acids. CDR3 amino acids: CASSSSLDRSSYNEQFF. The DNA of the CDR3 is TGTGCCAGCAGTTCCTCACTCGACAGGAGCTCCTACAATGAGCAGTTCTTC.

As concerns this clone: Other nucleotide sequences from this sample produce the same CDR3. V gene TRBV28 combines with J gene TRBJ1-2, with a weak D call TRBD1 (6 bases). The CDR3 extends over 14 amino acids. The germline V gene encodes CDR1 MDHEN and CDR2 SYDVKM. V was shortened by 2 bases and J by 4 bases, with 11 bases between the two germline ends. The CDR3 reads CASSLGGGSYGYTF. In nucleotides, the CDR3 is TGTGCCAGCAGTTTAGGGGGCGGGAGCTATGGCTACACCTTC.

The chain links TRBV18 to TRBJ2-5; the D gene is possibly TRBD1 (5 bases). CDR1 and CDR2 (germline): KGHSH, LQKENI. V dropped 8 bases and J dropped 2 bases, with 15 bases sitting between them. There are 14 residues in the CDR3. The CDR3 DNA reads as TGTGCCAGCGCAATTTTGGACACACAAGAGACCCAGTACTTC. Translating gives CASAILDTQETQYF.

This chain uses TRBV19 with TRBJ2-7; 8 bases agree with TRBD2. The CDR3 consists of 12 residues. The junction had 5 bases not matched to a gene; V was cut back by 9 bases and J by 4 bases. Germline V lookup: CDR1 LNHDA, CDR2 SQIVND (reference sequence). The CDR3, as DNA: TGTGCCAGCGGGGGGGATCAGTACGAGCAGTACTTC. Protein product: CASGGDQYEQYF.

On this clone itself: A junction end diverges from the germline sequence, so it may reflect a read error. V and J are TRBV30 and TRBJ2-1; D remains unclear. Germline V gene lookup returns CDR1 GTSNPN and CDR2 SVGIG (reference sequence). The CDR3 covers 11 residues. The CDR3 sequence is CAWSEGWQDVF. The CDR3 DNA reads TGTGCCTGGAGTGAAGGTTGGCAGGATGTCTTC.